These 5 T cell receptor beta chains were sequenced from one sample in a study of T cell repertoires in cytomegalovirus infection. TCRdb ran MiXCR on the reads and lists one entry per CDR3 protein. The table includes some 320,000 distinct CDR3 sequences, around 29% detected once. What these receptors recognize is not known. The sample was cultured PBMCs, taken from culture after CMV antigen stimulation. Receptor source: a human donor in good health (CMV status not recorded). Some clones in this sample may be carry-over from other donors' samples.

This clonotype was counted a few times. The gene calls are TRBV5-5 and TRBJ1-6; the D gene is possibly TRBD1 (5 bases). Trimming left V 4 bases short and J 0 bases short, with 17 bases between. CDR1 and CDR2 from the germline V gene are SGHKS and YYEKEE (reference sequence). This CDR3 comprises 18 residues. This chain's CDR3 is CASSDDGHLSSYNSPLHF. DNA for the CDR3: TGTGCCAGCAGCGACGACGGACACTTGAGCTCCTATAATTCACCCCTCCACTTT.

This clonotype was counted a few times. Here the CDR3 reads CASSFSAFSSYNEQFF. The DNA of the CDR3 is TGTGCCAGCAGTTTTAGCGCTTTTAGCTCCTACAATGAGCAGTTCTTC. The chain combines TRBV12-3 or TRBV12-4 with TRBJ2-1, with a weak D call TRBD2 (5 bases). The V end lost 3 bases, the J end lost 0 bases, and 12 bases lay between the germline ends. There are 16 residues in the CDR3.

This clonotype was detected ten times or more. The gene calls are TRBV7-8 and TRBJ2-5; 13 bases align to TRBD2. From germline, CDR1 is SGHVS and CDR2 FQNEAQ. The V segment lost 4 bases and the J segment 5 bases; nucleotides outside the gene matches: 7. This CDR3 is 16 amino acids long. The CDR3 region is CASSSGLAGVTETQYF. The CDR3 coding sequence is TGTGCCAGCAGCTCCGGACTAGCGGGAGTGACGGAGACCCAGTACTTC.

V usage is TRBV7-9 and J usage is TRBJ1-2; no definite D call. CDR3 length: 10 amino acids. Trimming took 0 bases from V and 10 from J, leaving 3 bases between them. CDR1 is SEHNR, CDR2 FQNEAQ, per germline (reference sequence). The CDR3 region has the DNA TGTGCCAGCAGCTTAGCGCCCTACACCTTC. Protein sequence: CASSLAPYTF.

This chain links TRBV5-5 with TRBJ1-2; 9 nucleotides match TRBD1. Germline trimming cut 3 bases from V and 4 bases from J; bases unmatched to any gene: 7. The CDR3 is 15 amino acids. Germline CDR1 reads SGHKS; CDR2 reads YYEKEE (reference sequence). The DNA for the CDR3 is TGTGCCAGCAGCTCCACCGGGACAGGGACCTATGGCTACACCTTC. It encodes CASSSTGTGTYGYTF.